The TCR beta chain under discussion was sequenced for a study of blood T cell repertoires in COVID-19. The CDR3 totals 18 residues. CDR1 is KGHSH and CDR2 is LQKENI in the germline V gene. The V and J ends lost 3 bases and 7 bases, in that order; junction bases with no gene match: 14. Repertoires were generated with immunoSEQ multiplex PCR, while TCRdb's copy carries only in-frame clones and drops some. The sample comprises 430,000 or so clones, roughly 90% of which are singletons, and around 1.9% rests with the top ten. Sequenced input: PBMCs or T cells enriched from blood (not recorded which). The clonotype comes from a woman aged 40 to 49 who had recovered from COVID-19. The genes are TRBV18 and TRBJ2-7; TRBD2 matches 14 bases. This CDR3 is CASSPSSSGLAGAWEQYF. The CDR3 region has the DNA TGTGCCAGCTCACCTAGTAGTTCGGGACTAGCGGGAGCTTGGGAGCAGTACTTC.